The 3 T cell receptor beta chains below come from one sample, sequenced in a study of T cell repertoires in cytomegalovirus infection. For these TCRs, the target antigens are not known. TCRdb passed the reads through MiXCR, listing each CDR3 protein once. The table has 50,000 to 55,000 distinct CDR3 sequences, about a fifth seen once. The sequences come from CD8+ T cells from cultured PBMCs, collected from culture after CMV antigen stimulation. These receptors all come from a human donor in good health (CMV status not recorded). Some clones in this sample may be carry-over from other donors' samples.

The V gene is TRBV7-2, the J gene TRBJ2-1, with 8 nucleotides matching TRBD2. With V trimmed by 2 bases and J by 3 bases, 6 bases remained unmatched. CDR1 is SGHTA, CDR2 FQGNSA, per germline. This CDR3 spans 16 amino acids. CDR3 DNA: TGTGCCAGCAGCTTATCCCGCGGGGGGCTCTACAATGAGCAGTTCTTC. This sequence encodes CASSLSRGGLYNEQFF. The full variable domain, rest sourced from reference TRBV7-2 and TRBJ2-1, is GAGVSQSPSNKVTEKGKDVELRCDPISGHTALYWYRQSLGQGLEFLIYFQGNSAPDKSGLPSDRFSAERTGGSVSTLTIQRTQQEDSAVYLCASSLSRGGLYNEQFFGPGTRLTVL.

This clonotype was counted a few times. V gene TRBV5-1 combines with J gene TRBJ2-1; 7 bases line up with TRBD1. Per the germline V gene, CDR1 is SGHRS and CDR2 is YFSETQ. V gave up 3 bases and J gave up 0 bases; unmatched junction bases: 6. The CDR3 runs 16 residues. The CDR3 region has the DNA TGCGCCAGCAGCTGGCGACAGGGTAGCTCCTACAATGAGCAGTTCTTC. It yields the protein CASSWRQGSSYNEQFF.

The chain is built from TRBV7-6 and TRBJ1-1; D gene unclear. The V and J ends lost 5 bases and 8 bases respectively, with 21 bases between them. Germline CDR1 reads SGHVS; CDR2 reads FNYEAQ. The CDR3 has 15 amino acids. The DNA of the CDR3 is TGTGCCAGCAGCCCCATGGTGGGCGGCTCGCGGGAAGCTTTCTTT. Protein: CASSPMVGGSREAFF.